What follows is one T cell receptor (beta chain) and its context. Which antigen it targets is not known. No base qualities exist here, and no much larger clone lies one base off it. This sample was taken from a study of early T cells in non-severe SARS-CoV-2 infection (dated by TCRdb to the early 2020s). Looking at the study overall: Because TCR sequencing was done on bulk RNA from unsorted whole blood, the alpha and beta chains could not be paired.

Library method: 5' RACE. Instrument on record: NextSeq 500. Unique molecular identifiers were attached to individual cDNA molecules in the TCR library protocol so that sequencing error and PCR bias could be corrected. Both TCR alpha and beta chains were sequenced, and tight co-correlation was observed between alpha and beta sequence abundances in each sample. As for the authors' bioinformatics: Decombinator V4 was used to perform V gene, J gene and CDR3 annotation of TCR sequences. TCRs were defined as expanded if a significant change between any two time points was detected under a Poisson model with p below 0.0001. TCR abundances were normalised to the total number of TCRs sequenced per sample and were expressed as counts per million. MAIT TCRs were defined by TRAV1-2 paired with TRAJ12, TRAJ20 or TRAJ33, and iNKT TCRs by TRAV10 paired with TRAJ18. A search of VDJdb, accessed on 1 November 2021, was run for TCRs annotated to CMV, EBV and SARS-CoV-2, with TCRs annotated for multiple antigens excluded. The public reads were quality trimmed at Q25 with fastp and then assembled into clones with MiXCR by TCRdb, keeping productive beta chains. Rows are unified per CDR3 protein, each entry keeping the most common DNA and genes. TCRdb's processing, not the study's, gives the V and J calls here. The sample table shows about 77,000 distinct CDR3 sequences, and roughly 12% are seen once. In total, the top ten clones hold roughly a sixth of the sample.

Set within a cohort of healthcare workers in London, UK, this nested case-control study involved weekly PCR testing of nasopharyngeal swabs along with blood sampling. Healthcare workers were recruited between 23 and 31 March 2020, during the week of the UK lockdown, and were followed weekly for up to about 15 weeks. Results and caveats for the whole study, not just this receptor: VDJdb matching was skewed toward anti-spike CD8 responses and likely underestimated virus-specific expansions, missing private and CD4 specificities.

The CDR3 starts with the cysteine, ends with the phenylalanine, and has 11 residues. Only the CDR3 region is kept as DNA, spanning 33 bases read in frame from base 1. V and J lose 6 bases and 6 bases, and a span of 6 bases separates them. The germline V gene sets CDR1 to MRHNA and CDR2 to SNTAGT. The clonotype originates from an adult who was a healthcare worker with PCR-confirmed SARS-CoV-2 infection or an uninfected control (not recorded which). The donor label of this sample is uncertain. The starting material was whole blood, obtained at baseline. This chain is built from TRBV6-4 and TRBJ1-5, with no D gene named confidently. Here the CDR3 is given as CASRDIQPQHF. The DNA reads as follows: TGTGCCAGCAGAGACATTCAGCCCCAGCATTTT.